What follows describes a single T cell receptor beta chain. The data originate from a study of blood T cells in healthy people across ages. Study-wide context: Template switching captured about one barcoded beta molecule per two T cells.

Per germline, CDR1 DFQATT and CDR2 SNEGSKA (reference sequence). V lost 3 bases, J lost 4 bases, and 12 bases lay in between. CDR3 size: 13 residues. Primed by a sample-barcoded 5' primer and a J-beta primer mix, a second PCR proceeded for about 6 to 11 cycles. Each TCR beta cDNA got a 12-nucleotide random molecular identifier. Each CDR3 protein is one row after TCRdb ran MiXCR on the 5' RACE reads. The sample has around 1,000,000 distinct CDR3 sequences; more than 30% are singletons. The specimen was blood. J is TRBJ2-5 and V is TRBV20-1; weak D call: TRBD1 (5 bases). The receptor comes from a young man in good health. The chain's CDR3 is CSASSRQSETQYF. The CDR3 DNA is TGCAGTGCTAGCTCCCGACAGTCAGAGACCCAGTACTTC.